Following are 3 T cell receptor beta chains from one sample sequenced in a study of T cell responses to AZD1222 COVID-19 vaccine (dated by TCRdb to the early 2020s). The library was obtained by the immunoSEQ multiplex PCR assay. Here the immuneACCESS table is served through TCRdb, limited to in-frame sequences with V and J called. Missing clones are a known gap in these copies; in checked studies unresolved V genes cover under half, and the rest lacks a known reason. A total of tens of thousands of clones appear in this sample, 88% of them only once. The ten most abundant clones make up roughly 5% of the sample. What this sample's time point label stands for: about 28 days (+/-7) after the second vaccine dose. The treatment or condition label here, explained by the study, means: meningococcal conjugate vaccine given as trial control. The sample was peripheral blood, taken 28 days after the second dose of the MenACWY control vaccine. The receptors derive from an adult who received the MenACWY meningococcal vaccine as a control.

This clone has only a few counts. The chain carries TRBV6-5 and TRBJ1-2, with D perhaps matching TRBD1 (6 bases). Trimming took 1 base from V and 0 from J, leaving 9 bases between them. Germline assignment: CDR1 MNHEY and CDR2 SVGAGI. This CDR3 has 15 amino acids. The CDR3 spells CASSYFRGPNYGYTF. For the CDR3, the DNA is TGTGCCAGCAGTTACTTCAGGGGTCCTAACTATGGCTACACCTTC.

This clone was recorded only once. V usage is TRBV11-3 and J usage is TRBJ2-3; 13 nucleotides agree with TRBD2. From germline, CDR1 is SGHNT and CDR2 YENEEA. The V and J ends lost 5 bases and 6 bases, in that order; junction bases with no gene match: 5. The CDR3 consists of 15 residues. This CDR3 is CASSMGLAGSDTQYF. CDR3 nucleotides: TGTGCCAGCAGCATGGGACTAGCGGGATCTGATACGCAGTATTTT.

The chain recombines TRBV6-1 with TRBJ2-2, with 12 positions matching TRBD2. CDR1 and CDR2 (germline): MNHNS, SASEGT. This CDR3 region has 15 residues. V was clipped by 2 bases and J by 6 bases; unmatched bases: 1. The CDR3 loop is CASSELAGGPGELFF. The CDR3 DNA reads TGTGCCAGCAGTGAACTAGCGGGAGGGCCCGGGGAGCTGTTTTTT.